This T cell receptor (beta chain) stems from a study of T cells in Graves' hyperthyroidism and ophthalmopathy. Overall study: Once the initial diagnosis was made, peripheral blood was obtained before any treatment.

This clonotype was seen many times. V lost 0 bases to trimming and J lost 3 bases, with 8 bases between them. The germline V gene has CDR1 GTSNPN and CDR2 SVGIG (reference sequence). This CDR3 is 13 amino acids long. For ophthalmopathy patients, the Clinical Activity Score was at least 3 and the NOSPECS grade at least 4; duration was under 3 months. RNA transcripts provided the source from which TCR beta CDR3 regions were amplified. HTBI primers were used for first-round RT-PCR of the TCR CDR3. TCRdb independently ran MiXCR on the multiplex PCR reads; one entry per CDR3 protein. This sample yields hundreds of thousands of distinct CDR3 sequences, of which around 13% are seen a single time; 12% belongs to the top ten.

V gene TRBV30 combines with J gene TRBJ2-5, with TRBD2 as a possible D gene (5 bases). Material: blood. The origin of this receptor is a woman aged 50 to 60 with Graves' ophthalmopathy. The DNA for the CDR3 is TGTGCCTGGAGTGTACTAGTAAAAGAGACCCAGTACTTC. Amino acids: CAWSVLVKETQYF.